This T cell receptor beta chain was sequenced for a study of tumor-infiltrating lymphocytes in primary liver carcinoma. Points on this clonotype: A read error may produce the germline difference seen at one junction end.

For blood RNA, unsorted whole blood served as the source, and germline DNA was extracted too. Presurgery, about 3.9 milliliters of peripheral blood were collected. The CDR3 is 15 amino acids. Germline V gene sequence: CDR1 SGHNT, CDR2 YENEEA. With 500 ng total RNA as template and a constant-region primer, TCR beta cDNA was made. TCR beta libraries came from three nested multiplex PCR rounds using slightly modified ARM-PCR. Use of TRBV1-TRBV30 forward primers with a C-beta reverse primer characterized the first two PCR rounds, which lasted about 10 cycles each. TCRdb reanalysed the multiplex PCR reads using MiXCR and keeps one entry per CDR3 protein. The sample lists 200,000 or so distinct CDR3 sequences, about 65% occurring once.

This chain joins TRBV11-3 and TRBJ2-1; maybe TRBD2 (5 bases). The clonotype originates from a woman in her sixties with primary liver carcinoma and hepatitis B virus infection. The sample taken for sequencing was peripheral blood. The CDR3 spells CASSLDWGSANEQLF. The CDR3 DNA is TGTGCCAGCAGCTTAGATTGGGGTAGCGCCAATGAGCAGTTATTC.